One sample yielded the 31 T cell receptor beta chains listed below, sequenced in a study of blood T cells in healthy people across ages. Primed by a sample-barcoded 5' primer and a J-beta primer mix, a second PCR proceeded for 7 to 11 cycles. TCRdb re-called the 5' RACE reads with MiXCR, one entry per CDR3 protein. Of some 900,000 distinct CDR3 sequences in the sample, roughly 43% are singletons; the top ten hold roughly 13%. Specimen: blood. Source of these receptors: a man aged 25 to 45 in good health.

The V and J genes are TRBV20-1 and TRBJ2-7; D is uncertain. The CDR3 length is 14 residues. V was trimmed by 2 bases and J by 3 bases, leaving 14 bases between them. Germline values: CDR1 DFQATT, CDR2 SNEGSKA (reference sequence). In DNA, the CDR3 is TGCAGTGCTAGAAGAGAACCCAGATTCTACGAGCAGTACTTC. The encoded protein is CSARREPRFYEQYF.

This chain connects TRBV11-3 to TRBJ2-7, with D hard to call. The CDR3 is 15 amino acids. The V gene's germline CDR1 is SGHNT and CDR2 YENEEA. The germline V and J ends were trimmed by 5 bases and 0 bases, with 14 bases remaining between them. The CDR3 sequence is CASSHPAANSYEQYF. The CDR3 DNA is TGTGCCAGCAGCCACCCGGCCGCAAACTCCTACGAGCAGTACTTC.

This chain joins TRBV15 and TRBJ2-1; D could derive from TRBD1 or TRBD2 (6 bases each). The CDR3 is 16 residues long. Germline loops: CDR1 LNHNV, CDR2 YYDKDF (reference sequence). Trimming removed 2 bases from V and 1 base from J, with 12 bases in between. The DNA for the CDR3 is TGTGCCACCAGCAGAAGGGGGGCAGGGTCCTACAATGAGCAGTTCTTC. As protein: CATSRRGAGSYNEQFF.

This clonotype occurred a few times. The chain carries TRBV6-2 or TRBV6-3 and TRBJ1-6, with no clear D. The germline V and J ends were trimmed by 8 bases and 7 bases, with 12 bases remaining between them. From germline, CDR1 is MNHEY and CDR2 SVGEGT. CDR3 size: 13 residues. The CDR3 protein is CASSLPWNSPLHF. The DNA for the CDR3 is TGTGCCAGCTCACTCCCATGGAATTCACCCCTCCACTTT.

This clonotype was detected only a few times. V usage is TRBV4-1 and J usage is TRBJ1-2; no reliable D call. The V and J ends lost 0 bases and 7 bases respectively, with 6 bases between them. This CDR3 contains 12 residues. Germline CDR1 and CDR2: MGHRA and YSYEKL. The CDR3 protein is CASSQELGGYTF. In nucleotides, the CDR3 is TGCGCCAGCAGCCAAGAACTAGGTGGCTACACCTTC.

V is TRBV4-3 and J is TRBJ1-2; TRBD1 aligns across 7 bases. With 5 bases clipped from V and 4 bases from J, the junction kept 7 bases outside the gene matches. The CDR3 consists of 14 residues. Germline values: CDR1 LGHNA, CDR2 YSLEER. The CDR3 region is CASSSDRLGYGYTF. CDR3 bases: TGCGCCAGCAGCTCGGACAGGCTCGGCTATGGCTACACCTTC.

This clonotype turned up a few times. DNA of the CDR3: TGTGCCAGCACCCCGACAGGGGGCTACGAGCAGTACTTC. Protein: CASTPTGGYEQYF. This rearrangement joins TRBV12-3 or TRBV12-4 to TRBJ2-7, with TRBD1 identical over 9 bases. This CDR3 spans 13 amino acids. The V and J ends lost 7 bases and 3 bases, in that order; junction bases with no gene match: 4.

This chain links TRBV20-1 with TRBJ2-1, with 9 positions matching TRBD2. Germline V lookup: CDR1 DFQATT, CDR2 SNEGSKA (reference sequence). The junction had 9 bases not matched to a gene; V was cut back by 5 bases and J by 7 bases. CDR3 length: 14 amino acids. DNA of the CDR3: TGCAGTGCTCCCCGGCGGGGGGGGATTAATGAGCAGTTCTTC. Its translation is CSAPRRGGINEQFF.

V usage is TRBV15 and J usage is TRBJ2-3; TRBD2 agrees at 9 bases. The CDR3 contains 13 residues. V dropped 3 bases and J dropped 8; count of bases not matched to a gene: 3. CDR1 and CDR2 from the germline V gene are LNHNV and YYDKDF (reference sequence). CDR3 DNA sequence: TGTGCCACCAGCAGCGGGACTAGCCGTACGCAGTATTTT. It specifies CATSSGTSRTQYF.

CDR3 sequence (DNA): TGCGCCAGCAGTCTCATGGGGTACCTAGCCAAAAACATTCAGTACTTC. This codes for CASSLMGYLAKNIQYF. The V and J genes are TRBV5-1 and TRBJ2-4; D unresolved. This CDR3 has 16 residues. From germline, CDR1 is SGHRS and CDR2 YFSETQ. Between the trimmed V and J ends, which lost 5 bases and 0 bases, there was a span of 15 bases.

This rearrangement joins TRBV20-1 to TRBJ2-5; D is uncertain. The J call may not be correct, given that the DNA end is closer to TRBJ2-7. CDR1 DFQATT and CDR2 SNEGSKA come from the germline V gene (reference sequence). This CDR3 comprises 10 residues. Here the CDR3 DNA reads TGCAGTGCTCAGGACTACGAGCAGTACTTC. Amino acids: CSAQDYEQYF.

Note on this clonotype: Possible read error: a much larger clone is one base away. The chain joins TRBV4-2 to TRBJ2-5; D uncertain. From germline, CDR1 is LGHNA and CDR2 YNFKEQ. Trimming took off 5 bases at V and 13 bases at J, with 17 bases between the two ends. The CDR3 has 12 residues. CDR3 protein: CASSYKDPERYF. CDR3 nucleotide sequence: TGTGCCAGCAGCTACAAAGATCCGGAGCGGTACTTC.

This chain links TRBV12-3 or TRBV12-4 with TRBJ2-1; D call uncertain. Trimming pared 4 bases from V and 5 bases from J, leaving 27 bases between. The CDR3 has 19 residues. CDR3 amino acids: CASSYWVSATFWQHNEQFF. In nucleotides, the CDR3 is TGTGCCAGCAGTTATTGGGTCTCGGCCACCTTCTGGCAGCACAATGAGCAGTTCTTC.

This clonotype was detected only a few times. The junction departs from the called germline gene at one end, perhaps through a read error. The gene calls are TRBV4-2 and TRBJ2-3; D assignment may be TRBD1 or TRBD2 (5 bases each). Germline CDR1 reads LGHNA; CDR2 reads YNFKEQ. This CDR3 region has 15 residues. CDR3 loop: CASSQGELGADTQYF. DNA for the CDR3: TGTGCCAGTAGCCAAGGGGAACTAGGCGCAGATACGCAGTATTTT.

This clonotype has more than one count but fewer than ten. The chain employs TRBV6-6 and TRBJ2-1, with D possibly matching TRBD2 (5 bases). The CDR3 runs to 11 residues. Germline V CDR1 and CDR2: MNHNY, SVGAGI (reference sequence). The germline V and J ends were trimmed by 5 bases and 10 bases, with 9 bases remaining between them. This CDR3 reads CASSEGYEQFF. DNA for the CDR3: TGTGCCAGCAGTGAGGGTTACGAGCAGTTCTTC.

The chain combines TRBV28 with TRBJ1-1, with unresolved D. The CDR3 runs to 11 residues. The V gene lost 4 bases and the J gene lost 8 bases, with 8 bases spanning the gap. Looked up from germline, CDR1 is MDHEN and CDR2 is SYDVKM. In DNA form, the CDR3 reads TGTGCCAGCAGTTCCCGATTGGAAGCTTTCTTT. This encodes CASSSRLEAFF.

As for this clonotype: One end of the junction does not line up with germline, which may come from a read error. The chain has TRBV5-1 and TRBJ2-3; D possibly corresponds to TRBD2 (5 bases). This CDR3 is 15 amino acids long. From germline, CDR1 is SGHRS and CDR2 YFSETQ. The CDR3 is CVSSLVRADTDTQYF. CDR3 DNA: TGCGTCAGCAGCTTGGTGAGGGCGGACACAGATACGCAGTATTTT. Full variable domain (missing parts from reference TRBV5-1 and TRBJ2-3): KAGVTQTPRYLIKTRGQQVTLSCSPISGHRSVSWYQQTPGQGLQFLFEYFSETQRNKGNFPGRFSGRQFSNSRSEMNVSTLELGDSALYLCVSSLVRADTDTQYFGPGTRLTVL.

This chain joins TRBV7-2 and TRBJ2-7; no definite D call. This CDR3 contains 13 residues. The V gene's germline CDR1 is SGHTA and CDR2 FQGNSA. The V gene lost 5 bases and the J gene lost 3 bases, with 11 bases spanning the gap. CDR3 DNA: TGTGCCAGCAGCCCCCCGGTCCTCTACGAGCAGTACTTC. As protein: CASSPPVLYEQYF.

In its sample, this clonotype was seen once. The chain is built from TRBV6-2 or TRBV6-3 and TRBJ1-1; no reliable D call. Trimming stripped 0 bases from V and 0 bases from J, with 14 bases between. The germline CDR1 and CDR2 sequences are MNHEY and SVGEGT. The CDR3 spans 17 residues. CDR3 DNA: TGTGCCAGCAGTTACTCGGCAAATATCATGGTGAACACTGAAGCTTTCTTT. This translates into CASSYSANIMVNTEAFF.

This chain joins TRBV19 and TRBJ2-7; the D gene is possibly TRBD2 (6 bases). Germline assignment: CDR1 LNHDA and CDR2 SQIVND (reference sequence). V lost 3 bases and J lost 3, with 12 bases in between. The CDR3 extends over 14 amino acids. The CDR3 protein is CASSMGTGLYEQYF. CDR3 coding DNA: TGTGCCAGTAGTATGGGGACGGGACTCTACGAGCAGTACTTC. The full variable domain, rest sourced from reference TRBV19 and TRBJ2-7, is DGGITQSPKYLFRKEGQNVTLSCEQNLNHDAMYWYRQDPGQGLRLIYYSQIVNDFQKGDIAEGYSVSREKKESFPLTVTSAQKNPTAFYLCASSMGTGLYEQYFGPGTRLTVT.

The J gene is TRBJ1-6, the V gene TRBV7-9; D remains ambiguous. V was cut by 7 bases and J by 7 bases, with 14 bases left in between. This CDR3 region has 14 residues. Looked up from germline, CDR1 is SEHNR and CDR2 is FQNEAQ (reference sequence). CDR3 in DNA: TGTGCCAGCACCCCTCTGGACCCAAATTCACCCCTCCACTTT. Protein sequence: CASTPLDPNSPLHF.

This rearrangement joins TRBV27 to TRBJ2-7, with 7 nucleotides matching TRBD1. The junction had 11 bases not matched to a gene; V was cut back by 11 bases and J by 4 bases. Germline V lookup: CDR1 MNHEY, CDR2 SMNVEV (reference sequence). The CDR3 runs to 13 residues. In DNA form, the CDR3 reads TGTGCCGGGGTGGACAGGACCCCTTACGAGCAGTACTTC. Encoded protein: CAGVDRTPYEQYF.

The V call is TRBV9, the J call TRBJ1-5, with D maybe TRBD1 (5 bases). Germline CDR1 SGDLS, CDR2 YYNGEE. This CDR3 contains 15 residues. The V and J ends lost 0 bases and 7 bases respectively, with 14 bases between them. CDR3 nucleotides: TGTGCCAGCAGCGTAGACCCAGGGAGGGACCAGCCCCAGCATTTT. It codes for CASSVDPGRDQPQHF.

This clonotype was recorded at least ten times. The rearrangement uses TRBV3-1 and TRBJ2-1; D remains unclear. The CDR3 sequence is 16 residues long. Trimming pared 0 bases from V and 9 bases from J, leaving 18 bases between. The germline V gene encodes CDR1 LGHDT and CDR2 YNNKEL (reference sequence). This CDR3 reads CASSQEWQQGIGEQFF. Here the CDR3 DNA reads TGTGCCAGCAGCCAAGAATGGCAACAAGGGATAGGTGAGCAGTTCTTC.

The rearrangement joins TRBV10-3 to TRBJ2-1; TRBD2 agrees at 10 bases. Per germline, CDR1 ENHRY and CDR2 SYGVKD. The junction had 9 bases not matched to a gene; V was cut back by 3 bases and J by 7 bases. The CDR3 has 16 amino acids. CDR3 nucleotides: TGTGCCATCAGTGACCAAGTAAGCGGGAGGGATAATGAGCAGTTCTTC. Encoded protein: CAISDQVSGRDNEQFF.

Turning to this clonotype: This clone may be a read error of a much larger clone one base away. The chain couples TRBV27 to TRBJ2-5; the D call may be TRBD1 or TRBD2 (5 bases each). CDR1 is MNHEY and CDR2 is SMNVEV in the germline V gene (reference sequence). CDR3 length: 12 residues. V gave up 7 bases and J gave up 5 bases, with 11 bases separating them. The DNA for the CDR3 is TGTGCCAGCAAGGGATGGGGGGAGACCCAGTACTTC. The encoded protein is CASKGWGETQYF.

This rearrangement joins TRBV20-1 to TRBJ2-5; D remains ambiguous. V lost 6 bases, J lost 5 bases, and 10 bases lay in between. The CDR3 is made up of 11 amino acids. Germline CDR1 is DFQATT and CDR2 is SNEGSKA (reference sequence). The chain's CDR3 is CSAPHGETQYF. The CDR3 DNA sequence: TGCAGTGCCCCCCACGGCGAGACCCAGTACTTC.

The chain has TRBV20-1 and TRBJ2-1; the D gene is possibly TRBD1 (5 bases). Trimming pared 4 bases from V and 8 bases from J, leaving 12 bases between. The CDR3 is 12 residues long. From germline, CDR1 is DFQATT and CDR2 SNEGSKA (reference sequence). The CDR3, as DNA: TGCAGTGCTAAGGGGCAGGGCTATGAGCAGTTCTTC. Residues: CSAKGQGYEQFF.

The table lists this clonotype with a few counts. CDR3 coding DNA: TGTGCCAGCAGCCAAGATAGAGGCATCGGGGAGCAGTACTTC. Protein product: CASSQDRGIGEQYF. The chain recombines TRBV4-2 with TRBJ2-7, with unresolved D. Germline assignment: CDR1 LGHNA and CDR2 YNFKEQ. The V end was cut by 0 bases, the J end by 7 bases, with 13 bases between. This CDR3 is built from 14 residues.

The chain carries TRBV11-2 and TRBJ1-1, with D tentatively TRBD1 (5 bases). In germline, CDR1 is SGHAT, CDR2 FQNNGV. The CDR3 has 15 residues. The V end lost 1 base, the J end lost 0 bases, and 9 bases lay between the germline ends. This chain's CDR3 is CASSLGGEVNTEAFF. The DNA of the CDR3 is TGTGCCAGCAGCTTAGGGGGGGAGGTGAACACTGAAGCTTTCTTT.

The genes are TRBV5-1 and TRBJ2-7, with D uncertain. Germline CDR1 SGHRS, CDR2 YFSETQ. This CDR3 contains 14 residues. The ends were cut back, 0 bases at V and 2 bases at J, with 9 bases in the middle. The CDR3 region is CASSLAVETYEQYF. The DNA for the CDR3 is TGCGCCAGCAGCTTGGCGGTAGAAACCTACGAGCAGTACTTC.